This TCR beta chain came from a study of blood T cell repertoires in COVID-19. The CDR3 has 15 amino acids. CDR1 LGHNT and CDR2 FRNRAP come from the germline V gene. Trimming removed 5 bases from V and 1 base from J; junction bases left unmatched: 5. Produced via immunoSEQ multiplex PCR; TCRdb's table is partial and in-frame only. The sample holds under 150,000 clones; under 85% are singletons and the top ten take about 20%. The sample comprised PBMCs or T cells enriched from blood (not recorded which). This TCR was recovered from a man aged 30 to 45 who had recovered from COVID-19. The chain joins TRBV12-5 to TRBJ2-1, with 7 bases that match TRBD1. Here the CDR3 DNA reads TGTGCTAGTGGTAAACCGGGACAGTCCTACAATGAGCAGTTCTTC. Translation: CASGKPGQSYNEQFF. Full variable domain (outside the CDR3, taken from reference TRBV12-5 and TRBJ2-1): DARVTQTPRHKVTEMGQEVTMRCQPILGHNTVFWYRQTMMQGLELLAYFRNRAPLDDSGMPKDRFSAEMPDATLATLKIQPSEPRDSAVYFCASGKPGQSYNEQFFGPGTRLTVL.